This is a list of T cell receptor beta chains from one sample in a study of blood T cells in healthy people across ages. TCRdb re-analysed the 5' RACE reads in MiXCR, keeping a single row per CDR3 protein. Among 700,000 or so distinct CDR3 sequences listed, roughly two fifths were seen once. The sample comprised blood. Receptors originate from a man of 80 years or more in good health. Each CDR3 is given with its conserved first and last residue. The D gene is left open where the match is weak. Size is omitted from some rows. Given values are once, few, many or a class for expanded clones.

J	V	size	D	DNA	CDR3
TRBJ1-1	TRBV29-1	NA	TRBD1	TGCAGCGCTGGACGAACAGGGGGCGGACTCATGAACACTGAAGCTTTCTTT	CSAGRTGGGLMNTEAFF
TRBJ2-7	TRBV20-1	NA	TRBD2	TGCAGTGCTAGATCTGGGACTAGCGGGGGAAGCTCCTACGAGCAGTACTTC	CSARSGTSGGSSYEQYF
TRBJ2-3	TRBV20-1	NA	TRBD1	TGCAGTGCTGCTCCGGGACAGGGGTCCCCAGATACGCAGTATTTT	CSAAPGQGSPDTQYF
TRBJ1-6	TRBV9	NA	NA	TGTGCCAGCAGCGAAAGGGGTTCACCCCTCCACTTT	CASSERGSPLHF
TRBJ2-6	TRBV6-1	few	NA	TGTGCCAGCAGTGAAGTAACTTGGGAGACCAACGTCCTGACTTTC	CASSEVTWETNVLTF
TRBJ2-1	TRBV18	few	NA	TGTGCCAGCTCACCAACAGGGCGACGGGCTGAGCAGTTCTTC	CASSPTGRRAEQFF
TRBJ2-1	TRBV24-1	NA	NA	TGTGCCACCAGTGACAGGGCTGTTGACAATGAGCAGTTCTTC	CATSDRAVDNEQFF
TRBJ2-7	TRBV6-1	NA	NA	TGTGCCAGCAGTAACCGCAGGGTAGTGCGCGAGCAGTACTTC	CASSNRRVVREQYF
TRBJ2-4	TRBV6-2/TRBV6-3	NA	NA	TGTGCCAGCAGTTACCCTAGACAGAATATAGCCAAAAACATTCAGTACTTC	CASSYPRQNIAKNIQYF
TRBJ2-5	TRBV7-2	NA	NA	TGTGCCAGCAGCCCCCCGGGAAGGGCCAGTAGGGGAGAGACCCAGTACTTC	CASSPPGRASRGETQYF
TRBJ2-6	TRBV5-1	few	NA	TGCGCCAGCAGCATGTTAGGGGCTGGGGCCAACGTCCTGACTTTC	CASSMLGAGANVLTF
TRBJ2-7	TRBV7-2	NA	TRBD1	TGTGCCAGCAGTCCCGGGACAGTCTTAAACGAGCAGTACTTC	CASSPGTVLNEQYF
TRBJ2-5	TRBV24-1	NA	TRBD2	TGTGCCACCAGTGACCGAGGCGGGAGCTTGGATGAGCAGTACTTC	CATSDRGGSLDEQYF
TRBJ2-3	TRBV7-9	NA	NA	TGTGCCAGCACGGGCAGGATAACCACAGATACGCAGTATTTT	CASTGRITTDTQYF
TRBJ2-3	TRBV6-2/TRBV6-3	NA	TRBD2	TGTGCCAGCAGTCGCAGACTAGCGGGGGCTAGCACAGATACGCAGTATTTT	CASSRRLAGASTDTQYF
TRBJ1-2	TRBV3-1	NA	NA	TGTGCCAGCAGCCAAGGGAGACGGACCTTCTATGGCTACACCTTC	CASSQGRRTFYGYTF
TRBJ1-5	TRBV6-2/TRBV6-3	NA	NA	TGTGCCAGCAGTTACGCGACCCCAGGGAGCAATCAGCCCCAGCATTTT	CASSYATPGSNQPQHF
TRBJ2-1	TRBV14	NA	NA	TGTGCCAGCAGCCAAGCCTTTGGGCACAATGAGCAGTTCTTC	CASSQAFGHNEQFF
TRBJ1-1	TRBV19	NA	NA	TGTGCCAGTAGTATGCGAACTAGTAGATACACTGAAGCTTTCTTT	CASSMRTSRYTEAFF
TRBJ2-3	TRBV7-3	NA	NA	TGTGCCAGCAGCTCCGCCTTACTAGCCCGGGTCACAGATACGCAGTATTTT	CASSSALLARVTDTQYF
TRBJ2-3	TRBV12-3/TRBV12-4	once	TRBD2	TGTGCCAGCAGTGCCTGGACTAGCGGCACAGATACGCAGTATTTT	CASSAWTSGTDTQYF
TRBJ2-5	TRBV6-2/TRBV6-3	NA	TRBD1	TGTGCCAGCAGGACAGGGGCGGTTGAGACCCAGTACTTC	CASRTGAVETQYF
TRBJ2-4	TRBV7-2	NA	NA	TGTGCCAGCAGCTTAAGTGAGAAAAACATTCAGTACTTC	CASSLSEKNIQYF
TRBJ2-3	TRBV27	few	TRBD2	TGTGCCAGCAGTTTTACGGGACTAGCGGTTACAGATACGCAGTATTTT	CASSFTGLAVTDTQYF
TRBJ1-5	TRBV27	few	TRBD1	TGTGCCAGCAGTCAAGGGACAGGGGGGAATCAGCCCCAGCATTTT	CASSQGTGGNQPQHF
TRBJ2-1	TRBV20-1	NA	NA	TGCAGTGCCACGAAGATAAACAGGGAGCAGTTCTTC	CSATKINREQFF
TRBJ2-5	TRBV29-1	NA	TRBD1	TGCAGCGTTGAAACAGGGGGTGTAGGCAATGAGCAGTACTTC	CSVETGGVGNEQYF
TRBJ2-7	TRBV20-1	many	TRBD2	TGCAGTGCTAGGAGGGAGGGGTTGGAGGGCGAGCAGTACTTC	CSARREGLEGEQYF
TRBJ1-1	TRBV7-6	few	NA	TGTGCCAGCAGCCCCTCCGTTATTGGAACTGAAGCTTTCTTT	CASSPSVIGTEAFF
TRBJ2-3	TRBV11-1	NA	TRBD2	TGTGCCAGCAGCTTAGGTAGTTTGGGACTAGCGGGGGGGCGAGCAGCGGCAGATACGCAGTATTTT	CASSLGSLGLAGGRAAADTQYF
TRBJ1-2	TRBV20-1	many	TRBD1	TGCAGTGCAACCCCTACGGACAGGGCTGGCTACACCTTC	CSATPTDRAGYTF
TRBJ1-5	TRBV3-1	NA	TRBD1	TGTGCCAGCAGCCTTGGACAGGCTGGGAATCAGCCCCAGCATTTT	CASSLGQAGNQPQHF
TRBJ2-7	TRBV28	few	TRBD1	TGTGCCAGCAGGGGACAGGGGCGCCGAGGGTACGAGCAGTACTTC	CASRGQGRRGYEQYF
TRBJ2-3	TRBV29-1	NA	NA	TGCAGCGTCAAAACCGGGACACCCAGTTTTAGGGATACGCAGTATTTT	CSVKTGTPSFRDTQYF
TRBJ2-3	TRBV7-8	few	TRBD1	TGTGCCAGCAAGTCGATCTCCGGGACAGGGACAGATACGCAGTATTTT	CASKSISGTGTDTQYF
TRBJ1-4	TRBV20-1	few	NA	TGCAGTGCTAGAGCAGGGGTGACTAATGAAAAACTGTTTTTT	CSARAGVTNEKLFF
TRBJ2-7	TRBV11-2	NA	NA	TGTGCCAGCAGCTTAGGAACCCAGGGTTTTTCCTACGAGCAGTACTTC	CASSLGTQGFSYEQYF
TRBJ1-5	TRBV12-3/TRBV12-4	once	TRBD1	TGTGCCAGCAGCAGGAGGGGGCTGGAGCCCCAGCATTTT	CASSRRGLEPQHF
TRBJ2-7	TRBV6-5	NA	NA	TGTGCCAGCAGTTACTCGCGGAGACAGAGCTCCTGCGAGCAGTACTTC	CASSYSRRQSSCEQYF
TRBJ2-1	TRBV27	few	TRBD1	TGTGCCAGCAGTGGGGACAGGGTCTACAATGAGCAGTTCTTC	CASSGDRVYNEQFF
TRBJ2-7	TRBV7-8	few	NA	TGTGCCAGCAGCGCTGAGGGGAAGAGGGACGAGCAGTACTTC	CASSAEGKRDEQYF